The 25 T cell receptor beta chains below come from one sample, sequenced in a study of blood T cell repertoires in COVID-19. Using immunoSEQ multiplex PCR, the repertoire was profiled, and TCRdb retains in-frame clones only, with some absent. The sample shows about 60,000 clones, 65% to 85% of them seen only once. Input material: peripheral blood. The receptors stem from a human donor in a cohort sampled during active COVID-19.

The rearrangement uses TRBV28 and TRBJ1-2; possible D gene TRBD1, 6 bases. The ends were cut back, 4 bases at V and 7 bases at J, with 19 bases in the middle. Germline CDR1 reads MDHEN; CDR2 reads SYDVKM. CDR3 length: 15 amino acids. The CDR3 nucleotides read TGTGCCAGCAGTTCCCTGACCAGGGGCGGGTCTGGCTACACCTTC. Amino acids: CASSSLTRGGSGYTF.

The chain has TRBV11-2 and TRBJ2-3; D gene ambiguous. The CDR3 runs to 16 residues. Deletions cut 1 base from V and 1 base from J, with 12 bases between. The germline V gene has CDR1 SGHAT and CDR2 FQNNGV. In nucleotides, the CDR3 is TGTGCCAGCAGCTTAGGAACCGCTATCCGCACAGATACGCAGTATTTT. It codes for CASSLGTAIRTDTQYF.

The table lists this clone with a count of one. The gene calls are TRBV5-8 and TRBJ2-2; 7 nucleotides match TRBD2. CDR1 SGHTS and CDR2 YDEGEE come from the germline V gene. The trim removed 4 bases at V and 2 bases at J, leaving 11 bases unmatched. CDR3 length: 17 residues. The CDR3 DNA reads TGTGCCAGCAGCCGGGGGGTTGGGGTCCTAAACACCGGGGAGCTGTTTTTT. It is translated as CASSRGVGVLNTGELFF.

Regarding this clone: The same CDR3 is also encoded by other DNA sequences in this sample. The V and J genes are TRBV18 and TRBJ2-3; D is perhaps TRBD2 (5 bases). The germline CDR1 and CDR2 sequences are KGHSH and LQKENI. V gave up 2 bases and J gave up 0 bases, with 9 bases separating them. The CDR3 consists of 15 residues. Here the CDR3 reads CASSPGGGSTDTQYF. Here the CDR3 DNA reads TGTGCCAGCTCACCAGGAGGCGGGAGCACAGATACGCAGTATTTT.

A few counts support this clone. The chain couples TRBV19 to TRBJ2-7; 7 nucleotides align to TRBD2. CDR1 and CDR2 (germline): LNHDA, SQIVND (reference sequence). This CDR3 is 15 amino acids long. The V segment lost 2 bases and the J segment 1 base; nucleotides outside the gene matches: 5. The CDR3 DNA reads as TGTGCCAGTAGTATAAGGGCTAGCGGATCCTACGAGCAGTACTTC. Its translation is CASSIRASGSYEQYF.

This chain's CDR3 is CASSSSPNQPQHF. The CDR3 bases are TGTGCCAGCTCATCGAGTCCAAATCAGCCCCAGCATTTT. The J gene is TRBJ1-5, the V gene TRBV18; no clear D gene. The ends were cut back, 5 bases at V and 4 bases at J, with 9 bases in the middle. The CDR3 extends over 13 amino acids. In germline, CDR1 is KGHSH, CDR2 LQKENI.

The CDR3 bases are TGTGCCAGCAGCAGGACAGGGAACTCCTACGAGCAGTACTTC. Translated: CASSRTGNSYEQYF. This chain uses TRBV9 with TRBJ2-7; 8 bases match TRBD1. Germline loops: CDR1 SGDLS, CDR2 YYNGEE. The CDR3 loop spans 14 amino acids. V lost 4 bases to trimming and J lost 0 bases; unmatched junction nucleotides: 3.

V and J are TRBV7-9 and TRBJ1-1; 7 bases are a match to TRBD1. The germline V gene has CDR1 SEHNR and CDR2 FQNEAQ (reference sequence). The junction had 11 bases not matched to a gene; V was cut back by 3 bases and J by 7 bases. This CDR3 comprises 15 residues. The CDR3 coding sequence is TGTGCCAGCAGCTTCAGGGGGGCCGGAGGGGGTGAAGCTTTCTTT. This gives the protein CASSFRGAGGGEAFF.

The chain uses TRBV24-1 and TRBJ1-2; D is uncertain. This CDR3 has 14 residues. Trimming left V 4 bases short and J 3 bases short, with 11 bases between. Germline CDR1 reads KGHDR; CDR2 reads SFDVKD. This CDR3 reads CATSDPGRDYGYTF. CDR3 coding DNA: TGTGCCACCAGTGACCCGGGTCGTGACTATGGCTACACCTTC.

This CDR3 is CASSSYPTGVSYNSPLHF. DNA of the CDR3: TGTGCCAGCAGTTCCTACCCGACAGGTGTCTCCTATAATTCACCCCTCCACTTT. J is TRBJ1-6 and V is TRBV28, with D perhaps TRBD1 (6 bases). V was cut by 4 bases and J by 0 bases, with 16 bases left in between. Germline CDR1 MDHEN, CDR2 SYDVKM. The CDR3 extends over 18 amino acids. Supplemented by reference TRBV28 and TRBJ1-6, the full variable domain reads DVKVTQSSRYLVKRTGEKVFLECVQDMDHENMFWYRQDPGLGLRLIYFSYDVKMKEKGDIPEGYSVSREKKERFSLILESASTNQTSMYLCASSSYPTGVSYNSPLHFGNGTRLTVT.

This clone is a singleton in its sample. This rearrangement joins TRBV15 to TRBJ1-6; no reliable D call. The CDR3 runs to 14 residues. The germline V gene has CDR1 LNHNV and CDR2 YYDKDF (reference sequence). The germline V and J ends were trimmed by 2 bases and 5 bases, with 7 bases remaining between them. CDR3: CATSRQRNNSPLHF. CDR3 sequence (DNA): TGTGCCACCAGCAGACAGAGGAATAATTCACCCCTCCACTTT.

This sequence joins TRBV7-9 and TRBJ2-5; 10 nucleotides match TRBD1. V lost 3 bases, J lost 4 bases, and 5 bases stayed unmatched. Looked up from germline, CDR1 is SEHNR and CDR2 is FQNEAQ (reference sequence). CDR3 size: 15 residues. The CDR3 reads CASSFRQGAGETQYF. CDR3 coding DNA: TGTGCCAGCAGCTTTAGACAGGGGGCGGGAGAGACCCAGTACTTC.

This sequence joins TRBV28 and TRBJ2-3; no reliable D call. V was shortened by 5 bases and J by 1 base, with 19 bases between the two germline ends. Germline V gene data show CDR1 as MDHEN and CDR2 as SYDVKM. This CDR3 contains 17 residues. The CDR3 DNA is TGTGCCAGCAGTCCCGCCCCCGCTACCTCTGGCACAGATACGCAGTATTTT. This sequence encodes CASSPAPATSGTDTQYF.

This clone was counted only a few times. The chain couples TRBV5-8 to TRBJ1-2; D is undetermined. V was cut by 4 bases and J by 8 bases, with 9 bases left in between. Germline V lookup: CDR1 SGHTS, CDR2 YDEGEE. The CDR3 has 11 amino acids. The CDR3 region has the DNA TGTGCCAGCAGCCTCTACGGGGGCTACACCTTC. Its protein is CASSLYGGYTF.

The table lists this clone with a count of one. The chain carries TRBV27 and TRBJ2-2; 9 bases fit TRBD1. Germline V gene data show CDR1 as MNHEY and CDR2 as SMNVEV (reference sequence). V lost 10 bases to trimming and J lost 6 bases; unmatched junction nucleotides: 15. The CDR3 runs 16 residues. The CDR3 region is CATLRWGQGVSGELFF. DNA for the CDR3: TGTGCCACCCTAAGGTGGGGACAGGGTGTTTCCGGGGAGCTGTTTTTT.

This chain uses TRBV27 with TRBJ1-2; 8 bases map to TRBD1. CDR3 length: 14 residues. Trimming removed 6 bases from V and 4 bases from J; junction bases left unmatched: 7. In germline, CDR1 is MNHEY, CDR2 SMNVEV (reference sequence). The CDR3 DNA reads as TGTGCCAGCAGATCAGAGGGACAGGTCTATGGCTACACCTTC. Protein: CASRSEGQVYGYTF.

The V gene is TRBV5-4, the J gene TRBJ1-2; D remains ambiguous. CDR1 and CDR2 from the germline V gene are SGHNT and YYREEE (reference sequence). CDR3 length equals 12 residues. V shed 4 bases and J shed 5 bases, with 9 bases lying between them. The CDR3 sequence is CASSLQNYGYTF. The CDR3 DNA reads TGTGCCAGCAGCCTTCAGAATTATGGCTACACCTTC.

The chain has TRBV28 and TRBJ1-2, with D possibly TRBD1 on 6 matching bases. The CDR3 runs to 17 residues. The ends were cut back, 2 bases at V and 8 bases at J, with 24 bases in the middle. Germline CDR1 reads MDHEN; CDR2 reads SYDVKM. CDR3 sequence: CASSLGSLGRGTGGYTF. In DNA, the CDR3 is TGTGCCAGCAGTTTAGGGTCGTTGGGCAGGGGAACGGGAGGCTACACCTTC.

V usage is TRBV6-6 and J usage is TRBJ2-7, with 8 bases aligning to TRBD2. J lost 1 base, V lost 6 bases, and 8 bases had no gene match. Germline values: CDR1 MNHNY, CDR2 SVGAGI (reference sequence). This CDR3 contains 15 residues. The CDR3: CASSSLAVLSYEQYF. As DNA, the CDR3 is TGTGCCAGCAGCTCACTAGCGGTCCTTTCCTACGAGCAGTACTTC.

The chain joins TRBV24-1 to TRBJ1-5; D is perhaps TRBD1 (6 bases). Looked up from germline, CDR1 is KGHDR and CDR2 is SFDVKD. With 10 bases removed from V and 4 bases from J, the gap between germline ends came to 19 bases. CDR3 length: 15 amino acids. The CDR3 sequence is CATGGDTRRNQPQHF. In DNA form, the CDR3 reads TGTGCCACAGGGGGGGACACCCGGAGAAATCAGCCCCAGCATTTT.

The chain joins TRBV2 to TRBJ2-5, with 14 bases identical to TRBD2. V dropped 3 bases and J dropped 4; count of bases not matched to a gene: 13. This CDR3 is 19 amino acids long. CDR1 is SNHLY, CDR2 FYNNEI, per germline. Written as DNA, the CDR3 is TGTGCCAGCAGTGACCCGGAGACTAGCGGGGGGGGTAAGAGAGAGACCCAGTACTTC. It specifies CASSDPETSGGGKRETQYF.

The rearrangement joins TRBV12-3 or TRBV12-4 to TRBJ2-7; possible D gene TRBD1, 6 bases. The germline V and J ends were trimmed by 3 bases and 5 bases, with 11 bases remaining between them. The CDR3 has 13 amino acids. This chain's CDR3 is CASSFGRGHEQYF. The CDR3 DNA reads TGTGCCAGCAGTTTCGGCAGGGGCCACGAGCAGTACTTC.

This clone was seen a handful of times. The chain joins TRBV19 to TRBJ1-6; D possibly corresponds to TRBD1 (5 bases). The CDR3 consists of 15 residues. The V and J ends lost 3 bases and 5 bases respectively, with 11 bases between them. Germline lookup yields CDR1 LNHDA and CDR2 SQIVND (reference sequence). The CDR3 spells CASSMRGLNNSPLHF. As DNA, the CDR3 is TGTGCCAGTAGTATGAGGGGACTCAATAATTCACCCCTCCACTTT.

The chain links TRBV27 to TRBJ2-1, with TRBD2 as a possible D gene (5 bases). CDR1 and CDR2 from the germline V gene are MNHEY and SMNVEV (reference sequence). V was pared by 4 bases and J by 8 bases, with 15 bases between. The CDR3 runs to 14 residues. The CDR3, as DNA: TGTGCCAGCAGTTCCCGCTCCGGGATGGATGAGCAGTTCTTC. Translated, it gives CASSSRSGMDEQFF.

The chain combines TRBV7-2 with TRBJ1-2, with D hard to call. The CDR3 covers 13 residues. V was pared by 1 base and J by 1 base, with 4 bases between. Germline values: CDR1 SGHTA, CDR2 FQGNSA. The CDR3 nucleotides read TGTGCCAGCAGCTTAGATATTAACTATGGCTACACCTTC. Protein product: CASSLDINYGYTF.